Below, 19 T cell receptor beta chains from the same sample are listed, as sequenced in a study of blood T cell repertoires in COVID-19. The assay was immunoSEQ multiplex PCR, and TCRdb's table has in-frame clones only and misses some. The repertoire holds approximately 320,000 clones, with about 92% as singletons. Sequenced: PBMCs or T cells enriched from blood (not recorded which). These receptors were taken from a man between 60 and 70 years old who had recovered from COVID-19.

Remarks on this clone: The junction and the germline gene differ at one end; a read error may be behind it. The chain links TRBV7-7 to TRBJ2-2, with D maybe TRBD1 (5 bases). This CDR3 is built from 15 residues. Germline CDR1 and CDR2: SSHAT and FNYEAQ (reference sequence). CDR3 protein: CASSLDSAITGELFF. The CDR3 DNA reads TGTGCTAGCAGCTTAGACAGTGCCATCACCGGGGAGCTGTTTTTT. The whole variable domain, filled in from reference TRBV7-7 and TRBJ2-2, reads GAGVSQSPRYKVTKRGQDVTLRCDPISSHATLYWYQQALGQGPEFLTYFNYEAQPDKSGLPSDRFSAERPEGSISTLTIQRTEQRDSAMYRCASSLDSAITGELFFGEGSRLTVL.

The chain has TRBV18 and TRBJ1-6; TRBD1 agrees at 7 bases. The CDR3 spans 16 residues. V lost 2 bases to trimming and J lost 5 bases; unmatched junction nucleotides: 6. Germline V gene data show CDR1 as KGHSH and CDR2 as LQKENI. CDR3 sequence (DNA): TGTGCCAGCTCACCAAGGGTCGGGACAGATAATTCACCCCTCCACTTT. Encoded protein: CASSPRVGTDNSPLHF.

As concerns this clone: Its ends do not fully match the called genes, so a read error is possible. The rearrangement uses TRBV6-5 and TRBJ2-4, with D possibly matching TRBD1 (6 bases). Germline-derived CDR1 and CDR2 are MNHEY and SVGAGI. CDR3 length: 12 residues. Written as DNA, the CDR3 is TGTGCCAGCAGTACTCGCGGACAGCGGTCCGACTTC. Protein sequence: CASSTRGQRSDF.

The DNA of the CDR3 is TGTGCCAGTCGGTCGGAGACAGGGGTTGGAAGCAATCAGCCCCAGCATTTT. Encoded protein: CASRSETGVGSNQPQHF. The rearrangement links TRBV19 to TRBJ1-5; 8 bases fit TRBD1. CDR1 LNHDA and CDR2 SQIVND come from the germline V gene (reference sequence). J lost 1 base, V lost 8 bases, and 13 bases had no gene match. This CDR3 contains 17 residues.

This chain connects TRBV27 to TRBJ1-1; the match to TRBD1 covers 8 bases. Germline lookup yields CDR1 MNHEY and CDR2 SMNVEV (reference sequence). With 5 bases clipped from V and 3 bases from J, the junction kept 5 bases outside the gene matches. There are 14 residues in the CDR3. CDR3 DNA: TGTGCCAGCAGTCCCTCGGACAGGGACACTGAAGCTTTCTTT. It specifies CASSPSDRDTEAFF.

The chain is built from TRBV30 and TRBJ1-6; D remains ambiguous. Germline V gives CDR1 GTSNPN, CDR2 SVGIG (reference sequence). V gave up 1 base and J gave up 8 bases, with 15 bases separating them. This CDR3 has 15 amino acids. CDR3: CAWSAQRTGYSPLHF. For the CDR3, the DNA is TGTGCCTGGAGTGCACAGAGAACTGGATATTCACCCCTCCACTTT.

J is TRBJ1-6 and V is TRBV19; D not certain. Germline values: CDR1 LNHDA, CDR2 SQIVND (reference sequence). The germline V and J ends were trimmed by 7 bases and 1 base, with 14 bases remaining between them. This CDR3 has 16 residues. CDR3 residues: CASIDREGSYNSPLHF. CDR3 sequence (DNA): TGTGCCAGTATTGACCGCGAGGGATCCTATAATTCACCCCTCCACTTT.

This clone was detected once. This rearrangement joins TRBV19 to TRBJ1-6; TRBD1 matches at 9 bases. The CDR3 runs to 15 residues. Germline-derived CDR1 and CDR2 are LNHDA and SQIVND (reference sequence). The V and J ends lost 5 bases and 7 bases, in that order; junction bases with no gene match: 6. The CDR3 DNA sequence: TGTGCCAGTAGTGACACAGGGGGCCGGAATTCACCCCTCCACTTT. Protein: CASSDTGGRNSPLHF. The full variable domain, completed using reference TRBV19 and TRBJ1-6, is DGGITQSPKYLFRKEGQNVTLSCEQNLNHDAMYWYRQDPGQGLRLIYYSQIVNDFQKGDIAEGYSVSREKKESFPLTVTSAQKNPTAFYLCASSDTGGRNSPLHFGNGTRLTVT.

This chain links TRBV3-1 (or the pseudogene TRBV3-2) with TRBJ2-1; TRBD2 matches at 8 bases. Trimming cost V 3 bases and J 12 bases; bases outside gene matches: 16. The germline CDR1 and CDR2 sequences are LGHDT and YNNKEL (reference sequence). This CDR3 is 16 amino acids long. The CDR3 bases are TGTGCCAGCAGCCAGAAACCGGGACTAGGAGTATACGTGCAGTTCTTC. Encoded protein: CASSQKPGLGVYVQFF.

The chain is built from TRBV5-4 and TRBJ1-1; D is unclear. This CDR3 is 13 amino acids long. The V gene's germline CDR1 is SGHNT and CDR2 YYREEE (reference sequence). V dropped 4 bases and J dropped 7 bases, with 14 bases sitting between them. The CDR3 sequence is CASSLDQPGEAFF. The DNA of the CDR3 is TGTGCCAGCAGCCTGGATCAGCCGGGTGAAGCTTTCTTT.

This sequence joins TRBV7-3 and TRBJ2-1; maybe TRBD1 (6 bases). The CDR3 consists of 15 residues. With 2 bases removed from V and 9 bases from J, the gap between germline ends came to 17 bases. Germline CDR1 reads SGHTA; CDR2 reads FQGTGA. The CDR3 region has the DNA TGTGCCAGCAGCTTAGGGGACAAGGGGTTCGGTGAGCAGTTCTTC. Its translation: CASSLGDKGFGEQFF.

The gene calls are TRBV19 and TRBJ1-2, with 8 bases aligning to TRBD1. Germline loops: CDR1 LNHDA, CDR2 SQIVND (reference sequence). V shed 3 bases, J shed 6 bases, and the junction held 9 bases outside the gene matches. This CDR3 spans 15 amino acids. The CDR3 protein is CASSIRTGLLDGYTF. For the CDR3, the DNA is TGTGCCAGTAGTATTCGGACAGGGCTTTTGGATGGCTACACCTTC. Using reference TRBV19 and TRBJ1-2 for the parts outside the CDR3, the full variable domain is DGGITQSPKYLFRKEGQNVTLSCEQNLNHDAMYWYRQDPGQGLRLIYYSQIVNDFQKGDIAEGYSVSREKKESFPLTVTSAQKNPTAFYLCASSIRTGLLDGYTFGSGTRLTVV.

This rearrangement joins TRBV6-5 to TRBJ2-7; weak D call: TRBD2 (5 bases). The CDR3 covers 13 residues. From germline, CDR1 is MNHEY and CDR2 SVGAGI. Between the trimmed V and J ends, which lost 0 bases and 9 bases, there was a span of 12 bases. In DNA form, the CDR3 reads TGTGCCAGCAGTTACTCTCCCGGGGTAGCGCAGTACTTC. Its translation is CASSYSPGVAQYF.

The chain joins TRBV12-5 to TRBJ2-5, with D possibly matching TRBD2 (6 bases). CDR1 is LGHNT, CDR2 FRNRAP, per germline. The CDR3 is made up of 15 amino acids. Trimming took off 5 bases at V and 5 bases at J, with 18 bases between the two ends. The CDR3, as DNA: TGTGCTAGTGGTAGAAGGGACTCCGCGTGGGAGACCCAGTACTTC. Encoded protein: CASGRRDSAWETQYF.

This clone appeared a single time. The chain uses TRBV4-1 and TRBJ2-6; no clear D. The germline V and J ends were trimmed by 1 base and 2 bases, with 6 bases remaining between them. Per germline, CDR1 MGHRA and CDR2 YSYEKL. The CDR3 has 15 residues. The CDR3 DNA sequence: TGCGCCAGCAGCCAAGCCCTCCCTGGGGCCAACGTCCTGACTTTC. Its protein is CASSQALPGANVLTF.

The chain is built from TRBV27 and TRBJ1-4; TRBD1 aligns across 10 bases. The V segment lost 0 bases and the J segment 11 bases; nucleotides outside the gene matches: 15. Germline loops: CDR1 MNHEY, CDR2 SMNVEV (reference sequence). The CDR3 loop spans 18 amino acids. Here the CDR3 reads CASSLSPPATGGLQKLFF. The CDR3 DNA reads as TGTGCCAGCAGTTTATCACCCCCCGCGACAGGGGGCCTTCAGAAACTGTTTTTT.

This rearrangement joins TRBV6-1 to TRBJ2-7, with a weak D call TRBD1 (5 bases). V gave up 2 bases and J gave up 2 bases, with 7 bases separating them. The CDR3 length is 13 residues. The germline CDR1 and CDR2 sequences are MNHNS and SASEGT. CDR3 DNA: TGTGCCAGCAGTGAATCAGGGACCTACGAGCAGTACTTC. As protein: CASSESGTYEQYF.

The rearrangement uses TRBV3-1 (or the pseudogene TRBV3-2) and TRBJ1-5; D is uncertain. Germline V gene data show CDR1 as LGHDT and CDR2 as YNNKEL (reference sequence). The CDR3 extends over 13 amino acids. The V gene lost 8 bases and the J gene lost 4 bases, with 12 bases spanning the gap. CDR3 amino acids: CASGWAGNQPQHF. The CDR3 region has the DNA TGTGCCAGCGGGTGGGCAGGTAATCAGCCCCAGCATTTT.

The J gene is TRBJ1-2, the V gene TRBV15, with D tentatively TRBD1 (6 bases). The germline V gene has CDR1 LNHNV and CDR2 YYDKDF (reference sequence). CDR3 length: 16 amino acids. The germline V and J ends were trimmed by 0 bases and 4 bases, with 15 bases remaining between them. The CDR3 is CATSRDRRTATYGYTF. The CDR3 region has the DNA TGTGCCACCAGCAGAGATCGAAGGACAGCCACCTATGGCTACACCTTC.